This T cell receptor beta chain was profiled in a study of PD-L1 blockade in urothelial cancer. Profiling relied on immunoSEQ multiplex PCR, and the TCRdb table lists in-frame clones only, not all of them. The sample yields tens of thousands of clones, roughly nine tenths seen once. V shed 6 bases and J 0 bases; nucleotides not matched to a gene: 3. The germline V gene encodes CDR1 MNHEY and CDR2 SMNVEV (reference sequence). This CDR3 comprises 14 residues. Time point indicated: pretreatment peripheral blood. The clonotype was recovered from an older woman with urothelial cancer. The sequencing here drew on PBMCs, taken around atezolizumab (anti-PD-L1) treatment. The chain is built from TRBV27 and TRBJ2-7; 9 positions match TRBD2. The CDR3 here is CASREAGGSYEQYF. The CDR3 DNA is TGTGCCAGCAGGGAAGCGGGGGGCTCCTACGAGCAGTACTTC.